This note documents a single TCR beta chain sequence. The source of the sample is a study of blood T cell repertoires in COVID-19. This CDR3 is built from 13 residues. Trimming removed 0 bases from V and 13 bases from J; junction bases left unmatched: 9. CDR1 is SGHRS and CDR2 is YFSETQ in the germline V gene. The method was immunoSEQ multiplex PCR; TCRdb's version includes in-frame clones alone and lacks a portion of them. The sample consists of tens of thousands of clones, approximately 80% of them appearing once. The sequencing input was peripheral blood. The chain is built from TRBV5-1 and TRBJ1-2; TRBD1 aligns across 7 bases. This clonotype originated in a woman in her 70s with active or convalescent COVID-19. The DNA of the CDR3 is TGCGCCAGCAGCTTGGACGACAGGGCCCTCTGCACCTTC. This codes for CASSLDDRALCTF.